These T cell receptor beta chains were read from a single sample in a study of T cell responses to AZD1222 COVID-19 vaccine. Assay: immunoSEQ multiplex PCR; the TCRdb copy retains only in-frame clones and omits some. The sample has about 120,000 clones, 85% to 95% seen once. The starting material was peripheral blood, obtained 28 days after the second AZD1222 dose. These receptors were obtained from an adult who received the AZD1222 COVID-19 vaccine. CDR3s include the opening cysteine and the closing phenylalanine or tryptophan. A D gene is named only where the DNA matches it firmly. Clone size is not always given. Where it is, it says once, few, many or a class for expanded clones.

D gene: TRBD1; clone size: -; V gene: TRBV19; J gene: TRBJ1-1; CDR3 protein: CASIDRARGAEAFF; CDR3 DNA: TGTGCCAGTATTGACAGGGCGCGGGGGGCTGAAGCTTTCTTT
D gene: -; clone size: -; V gene: TRBV27; J gene: TRBJ2-7; CDR3 protein: CASSLGEGVSYEQYF; CDR3 DNA: TGTGCCAGCAGTTTAGGGGAGGGGGTCTCCTACGAGCAGTACTTC
D gene: TRBD1; clone size: -; V gene: TRBV9; J gene: TRBJ2-3; CDR3 protein: CASSVRGPRSDTQYF; CDR3 DNA: TGTGCCAGCAGCGTAAGGGGGCCCCGATCGGATACGCAGTATTTT
D gene: TRBD1; clone size: -; V gene: TRBV18; J gene: TRBJ1-1; CDR3 protein: CASSPQWQGAEAFF; CDR3 DNA: TGTGCCAGCTCACCACAGTGGCAGGGGGCTGAAGCTTTCTTT
D gene: -; clone size: -; V gene: TRBV13; J gene: TRBJ1-6; CDR3 protein: CASSLSRGLRRHF; CDR3 DNA: TGTGCCAGCAGCTTATCAAGGGGCCTTCGCCGCCACTTT
D gene: TRBD2; clone size: -; V gene: TRBV13; J gene: TRBJ2-7; CDR3 protein: CASSPRGSGISYEQYF; CDR3 DNA: TGTGCCAGCAGCCCCCGGGGTAGCGGGATATCCTACGAGCAGTACTTC
D gene: TRBD1; clone size: -; V gene: TRBV5-6; J gene: TRBJ2-1; CDR3 protein: CASSLNPGQPGEQFF; CDR3 DNA: TGTGCCAGCAGCCTCAACCCGGGACAGCCGGGAGAGCAGTTCTTC
D gene: -; clone size: -; V gene: TRBV29-1; J gene: TRBJ1-6; CDR3 protein: CSVEPGALNSPLHF; CDR3 DNA: TGCAGCGTTGAGCCCGGGGCCCTTAATTCACCCCTCCACTTT
D gene: -; clone size: once; V gene: TRBV7-8; J gene: TRBJ2-1; CDR3 protein: CASSLAGYGSGKDNEQFF; CDR3 DNA: TGTGCCAGCAGCTTAGCGGGGTACGGGAGTGGAAAAGACAATGAGCAGTTCTTC
D gene: -; clone size: -; V gene: TRBV7-3; J gene: TRBJ2-5; CDR3 protein: CASSSDPGTPGETQYF; CDR3 DNA: TGTGCCAGCAGCTCCGATCCCGGGACCCCGGGGGAGACCCAGTACTTC
D gene: -; clone size: -; V gene: TRBV29-1; J gene: TRBJ2-5; CDR3 protein: CSGTTNRARGETQYF; CDR3 DNA: TGCAGCGGTACCACCAACAGGGCTCGGGGCGAGACCCAGTACTTC
D gene: -; clone size: -; V gene: TRBV5-1; J gene: TRBJ1-6; CDR3 protein: CASSLDFDSPLHF; CDR3 DNA: TGCGCCAGCAGCTTGGATTTTGATTCACCCCTCCACTTT
D gene: -; clone size: -; V gene: TRBV28; J gene: TRBJ1-2; CDR3 protein: CASSLRYSPGHPNYGYTF; CDR3 DNA: TGTGCCAGCAGTTTAAGATACTCCCCCGGACACCCCAACTATGGCTACACCTTC
D gene: TRBD1; clone size: few; V gene: TRBV28; J gene: TRBJ2-7; CDR3 protein: CASSSSKAGGLQYEQYF; CDR3 DNA: TGTGCCAGCAGTAGTTCGAAGGCAGGGGGCTTGCAATACGAGCAGTACTTC
D gene: -; clone size: -; V gene: TRBV9; J gene: TRBJ1-2; CDR3 protein: CASRRDGTNYGYTF; CDR3 DNA: TGTGCCAGCCGCAGGGACGGTACTAACTATGGCTACACCTTC
D gene: TRBD2; clone size: -; V gene: TRBV29-1; J gene: TRBJ2-7; CDR3 protein: CSVEDRGGSSYEQYF; CDR3 DNA: TGCAGCGTTGAAGATCGCGGCGGGAGCTCTTACGAGCAGTACTTC
D gene: -; clone size: -; V gene: TRBV7-8; J gene: TRBJ1-3; CDR3 protein: CASSPRALSGNTIYF; CDR3 DNA: TGTGCCAGCAGCCCTAGGGCCCTCTCTGGAAACACCATATATTTT
D gene: -; clone size: -; V gene: TRBV28; J gene: TRBJ2-7; CDR3 protein: CASFSGDKDEQYF; CDR3 DNA: TGTGCCAGCTTCTCAGGGGATAAGGACGAGCAGTACTTC
D gene: TRBD1; clone size: -; V gene: TRBV29-1; J gene: TRBJ1-4; CDR3 protein: CSVDRGRGEKLFF; CDR3 DNA: TGCAGCGTCGACAGGGGGCGCGGTGAAAAACTGTTTTTT
D gene: -; clone size: -; V gene: TRBV10-2; J gene: TRBJ1-6; CDR3 protein: CASKGENNSPLHF; CDR3 DNA: TGCGCCAGCAAAGGCGAGAATAATTCACCCCTCCACTTT
D gene: TRBD2; clone size: -; V gene: TRBV10-1; J gene: TRBJ2-2; CDR3 protein: CASSSPNSGTSGTKTGELFF; CDR3 DNA: TGCGCCAGCAGTTCGCCAAACTCCGGGACTAGCGGAACTAAAACCGGGGAGCTGTTTTTT
D gene: TRBD2; clone size: -; V gene: TRBV7-8; J gene: TRBJ2-7; CDR3 protein: CASSLISGSFGEQYF; CDR3 DNA: TGTGCCAGCAGCTTAATTAGCGGGAGTTTTGGCGAGCAGTACTTC
D gene: TRBD1; clone size: -; V gene: TRBV9; J gene: TRBJ1-6; CDR3 protein: CASSEGQGSGSPLHF; CDR3 DNA: TGTGCCAGCAGCGAGGGACAGGGGTCAGGTTCACCCCTCCACTTT
D gene: TRBD1; clone size: -; V gene: TRBV25-1; J gene: TRBJ2-5; CDR3 protein: CASKGQRETQYF; CDR3 DNA: TGTGCCAGCAAGGGACAGAGAGAGACCCAGTACTTC
D gene: TRBD1; clone size: -; V gene: TRBV2; J gene: TRBJ1-5; CDR3 protein: CASRAGTGVPQHF; CDR3 DNA: TGTGCCAGCAGGGCCGGGACAGGGGTGCCCCAGCATTTT
D gene: TRBD2; clone size: -; V gene: TRBV2; J gene: TRBJ2-3; CDR3 protein: CASSAGTSGRAFASDTQYF; CDR3 DNA: TGTGCCAGCAGTGCCGGGACTAGCGGGAGGGCCTTCGCCTCAGATACGCAGTATTTT
D gene: -; clone size: -; V gene: TRBV7-8; J gene: TRBJ1-2; CDR3 protein: CASSPEGNYGYTF; CDR3 DNA: TGTGCCAGCAGCCCGGAGGGTAACTATGGCTACACCTTC
D gene: -; clone size: -; V gene: TRBV5-1; J gene: TRBJ2-1; CDR3 protein: CASSPQGGSGYNEQFF; CDR3 DNA: TGCGCCAGCAGCCCACAGGGGGGGAGCGGGTACAATGAGCAGTTCTTC
D gene: -; clone size: -; V gene: TRBV3-1/TRBV3-2; J gene: TRBJ2-7; CDR3 protein: CASSQGWAEDARPYEQYF; CDR3 DNA: TGTGCCAGCAGCCAAGGATGGGCGGAGGACGCAAGACCCTACGAGCAGTACTTC
D gene: TRBD1; clone size: -; V gene: TRBV18; J gene: TRBJ1-5; CDR3 protein: CASSSPGQGGNQPQHF; CDR3 DNA: TGTGCCAGCTCAAGTCCGGGACAGGGGGGCAATCAGCCCCAGCATTTT
D gene: -; clone size: -; V gene: TRBV4-1; J gene: TRBJ2-7; CDR3 protein: CASSQVPRGWYEQYF; CDR3 DNA: TGCGCCAGCAGCCAAGTCCCCCGGGGGTGGTACGAGCAGTACTTC
D gene: -; clone size: -; V gene: TRBV3-1/TRBV3-2; J gene: TRBJ2-7; CDR3 protein: CASSQGGYSYEQYF; CDR3 DNA: TGTGCCAGCAGCCAAGGGGGATACTCCTACGAGCAGTACTTC
D gene: -; clone size: -; V gene: TRBV6-5; J gene: TRBJ2-6; CDR3 protein: CASSPKDSGANVLTF; CDR3 DNA: TGTGCCAGCAGTCCAAAAGACTCTGGGGCCAACGTCCTGACTTTC
D gene: -; clone size: -; V gene: TRBV10-3; J gene: TRBJ1-1; CDR3 protein: CAISESNRGDTEAFF; CDR3 DNA: TGTGCCATCAGTGAGTCGAATCGAGGGGACACTGAAGCTTTCTTT
D gene: -; clone size: -; V gene: TRBV4-2; J gene: TRBJ2-2; CDR3 protein: CASSQDRGPGELFF; CDR3 DNA: TGTGCCAGCAGCCAAGACAGGGGTCCCGGGGAGCTGTTTTTT
D gene: -; clone size: -; V gene: TRBV2; J gene: TRBJ2-4; CDR3 protein: CASDKDQAKNIQYF; CDR3 DNA: TGTGCCAGCGATAAAGACCAAGCCAAAAACATTCAGTACTTC
D gene: -; clone size: -; V gene: TRBV28; J gene: TRBJ1-5; CDR3 protein: CASSWPGEGYNQPQHF; CDR3 DNA: TGTGCCAGCAGTTGGCCAGGCGAAGGGTACAATCAGCCCCAGCATTTT
D gene: TRBD1; clone size: few; V gene: TRBV28; J gene: TRBJ2-7; CDR3 protein: CASSSLRGRIAYEQYF; CDR3 DNA: TGTGCCAGCAGTTCCCTCAGGGGGAGAATAGCTTACGAGCAGTACTTC
D gene: -; clone size: -; V gene: TRBV11-1; J gene: TRBJ1-3; CDR3 protein: CASSLSTVLGNTIYF; CDR3 DNA: TGTGCCAGCAGCCTCTCGACAGTGCTCGGAAACACCATATATTTT
D gene: -; clone size: -; V gene: TRBV9; J gene: TRBJ2-3; CDR3 protein: CASSVEPASTDTQYF; CDR3 DNA: TGTGCCAGCAGCGTAGAACCGGCTAGCACAGATACGCAGTATTTT
D gene: TRBD1; clone size: -; V gene: TRBV6-2/TRBV6-3; J gene: TRBJ1-4; CDR3 protein: CASSSYPDRGGEKLFF; CDR3 DNA: TGTGCCAGCAGTTCTTATCCGGACAGGGGAGGTGAAAAACTGTTTTTT
D gene: TRBD1; clone size: -; V gene: TRBV11-2; J gene: TRBJ1-6; CDR3 protein: CASSRDRGESPLHF; CDR3 DNA: TGTGCCAGCAGCCGGGACAGGGGTGAATCACCCCTCCACTTT
D gene: -; clone size: once; V gene: TRBV19; J gene: TRBJ2-5; CDR3 protein: CASSVQRRETQYF; CDR3 DNA: TGTGCCAGTAGTGTTCAGCGTAGAGAGACCCAGTACTTC
D gene: -; clone size: -; V gene: TRBV6-1; J gene: TRBJ2-1; CDR3 protein: CASSEASGSGDLQFF; CDR3 DNA: TGTGCCAGCAGTGAAGCGTCAGGTTCGGGGGACTTGCAGTTCTTC
D gene: TRBD2; clone size: -; V gene: TRBV13; J gene: TRBJ2-5; CDR3 protein: CASSPGIAGVTSQETQYF; CDR3 DNA: TGTGCCAGCAGCCCCGGGATAGCGGGAGTAACGAGCCAAGAGACCCAGTACTTC
D gene: -; clone size: once; V gene: TRBV14; J gene: TRBJ2-2; CDR3 protein: CASSQLASLGTGELFF; CDR3 DNA: TGTGCCAGCAGCCAACTCGCCAGCTTGGGCACCGGGGAGCTGTTTTTT
D gene: TRBD2; clone size: -; V gene: TRBV7-8; J gene: TRBJ2-1; CDR3 protein: CASSPTRVGLVNNEQFF; CDR3 DNA: TGTGCCAGCAGCCCAACCAGGGTGGGACTAGTGAACAATGAGCAGTTCTTC
D gene: TRBD1; clone size: -; V gene: TRBV19; J gene: TRBJ1-4; CDR3 protein: CASMDRVNEKLFF; CDR3 DNA: TGTGCCAGTATGGACAGGGTTAATGAAAAACTGTTTTTT